The 32 T cell receptor beta chains presented below share a single source sample, sequenced in a study of cytotoxic CD8 clonotypes in ibrutinib-treated CLL. Clones were read by immunoSEQ multiplex PCR, and TCRdb kept only the in-frame ones, dropping some. The data show some 120,000 clones, roughly 60% seen once. The sample in question was PBMCs, obtained after 24 months of ibrutinib treatment. The receptors were gathered from a human donor with chronic lymphocytic leukemia.

The chain combines TRBV7-6 with TRBJ2-5; 7 bases are a match to TRBD2. Losses at the gene ends were 5 bases for V and 2 bases for J; bases not matched to a gene: 5. Germline CDR1 SGHVS, CDR2 FNYEAQ. The CDR3 runs to 14 residues. CDR3 in DNA: TGTGCCAGCAGCCACGGGGGGTATCAAGAGACCCAGTACTTC. Translating it yields CASSHGGYQETQYF.

Here the CDR3 reads CASSVGSGTQETQYF. The CDR3 nucleotides are TGTGCCAGCAGCGTAGGGTCTGGTACTCAAGAGACCCAGTACTTC. The V call is TRBV9, the J call TRBJ2-5; D call uncertain. Trimming cost V 0 bases and J 2 bases, with 11 bases left between them. Germline-derived CDR1 and CDR2 are SGDLS and YYNGEE. This CDR3 is 15 amino acids long. Full variable domain (rest looked up from reference TRBV9 and TRBJ2-5): DSGVTQTPKHLITATGQRVTLRCSPRSGDLSVYWYQQSLDQGLQFLIQYYNGEERAKGNILERFSAQQFPDLHSELNLSSLELGDSALYFCASSVGSGTQETQYFGPGTRLLVL.

The J gene is TRBJ1-3, the V gene TRBV28; D remains unclear. The length of the CDR3 is 14 residues. Deletions cut 5 bases from V and 0 bases from J, with 8 bases between. Germline values: CDR1 MDHEN, CDR2 SYDVKM. The DNA for the CDR3 is TGTGCCAGCAGTACGAGGAACTCTGGAAACACCATATATTTT. Translating gives CASSTRNSGNTIYF.

The V gene is TRBV7-9, the J gene TRBJ2-7; D tentatively fits TRBD1 or TRBD2 (6 bases each). The CDR3 runs 16 residues. Trimming pared 5 bases from V and 2 bases from J, leaving 19 bases between. CDR1 and CDR2 from the germline V gene are SEHNR and FQNEAQ (reference sequence). The CDR3 DNA reads as TGTGCCAGCAGCCGTGCAACCGCCGGGGGCACCTACGAGCAGTACTTC. The encoded protein is CASSRATAGGTYEQYF.

The chain employs TRBV7-2 and TRBJ2-7; D remains unclear. Germline CDR1 SGHTA, CDR2 FQGNSA. The CDR3 is 11 residues long. V shed 2 bases and J shed 5 bases, with 4 bases lying between them. This CDR3 reads CASSLRNEQYF. The CDR3 DNA reads TGTGCCAGCAGCTTAAGGAACGAGCAGTACTTC.

The V gene is TRBV29-1, the J gene TRBJ2-1; 7 nucleotides line up with TRBD2. CDR3 size: 12 residues. Germline V gene lookup returns CDR1 SQVTM and CDR2 ANQGSEA. J gave up 8 bases and V 8 bases, and 9 bases lay outside the gene matches. The CDR3 loop is CSSLGGRYEQFF. The DNA for the CDR3 is TGCAGCTCCTTGGGAGGGAGGTATGAGCAGTTCTTC.

This clone was detected once. The CDR3 region is CASSEQGVNSPLHF. The DNA of the CDR3 is TGCGCCAGCAGTGAACAGGGTGTGAATTCACCCCTCCACTTT. V usage is TRBV10-2 and J usage is TRBJ1-6; the D gene is possibly TRBD1 (6 bases). Germline-derived CDR1 and CDR2 are WSHSY and SAAADI. The CDR3 contains 14 residues. V lost 3 bases and J lost 7, with 10 bases in between.

The V call is TRBV11-3, the J call TRBJ2-7, with TRBD1 identical over 7 bases. J was trimmed by 3 bases and V by 5 bases; bases with no gene match: 10. The CDR3 length is 15 residues. Germline CDR1 SGHNT, CDR2 YENEEA. In nucleotides, the CDR3 is TGTGCCAGCAGCCCGTTGGACAGGAAGAACTACGAGCAGTACTTC. It codes for CASSPLDRKNYEQYF.

V and J are TRBV15 and TRBJ2-7; D may be TRBD1 (7 bases). The CDR3 is 14 residues long. Germline-derived CDR1 and CDR2 are LNHNV and YYDKDF (reference sequence). V lost 1 base, J lost 7 bases, and 14 bases lay in between. CDR3 region: CATSRVQGTGEQYF. CDR3 DNA: TGTGCCACCAGCAGAGTACAGGGGACTGGGGAGCAGTACTTC.

The chain is built from TRBV7-9 and TRBJ2-7, with TRBD1 as a possible D gene (6 bases). Between the trimmed V and J ends, which lost 5 bases and 7 bases, there was a span of 12 bases. The CDR3 runs to 12 residues. CDR1 is SEHNR, CDR2 FQNEAQ, per germline (reference sequence). CDR3 protein: CASSHQGLEQYF. The CDR3 bases are TGTGCCAGCAGCCATCAGGGGCTTGAGCAGTACTTC. Supplemented by reference TRBV7-9 and TRBJ2-7, the full variable domain reads DTGVSQNPRHKITKRGQNVTFRCDPISEHNRLYWYRQTLGQGPEFLTYFQNEAQLEKSRLLSDRFSAERPKGSFSTLEIQRTEQGDSAMYLCASSHQGLEQYFGPGTRLTVT.

The chain combines TRBV19 with TRBJ1-1; D uncertain. The germline V gene has CDR1 LNHDA and CDR2 SQIVND (reference sequence). Trimming removed 3 bases at V and 4 bases at J, with 12 bases between. The CDR3 covers 14 residues. CDR3 sequence reads: CASSITASTTEAFF. The CDR3 nucleotides are TGTGCCAGTAGTATCACGGCGAGTACCACTGAAGCTTTCTTT.

This sequence joins TRBV19 and TRBJ2-2; no clear D. Trimming removed 5 bases at V and 2 bases at J, with 9 bases between. CDR1 is LNHDA and CDR2 is SQIVND in the germline V gene (reference sequence). The CDR3 consists of 14 residues. The CDR3 region is CASSAQTNTGELFF. The CDR3 nucleotides read TGTGCCAGTAGTGCCCAGACCAACACCGGGGAGCTGTTTTTT.

This clone was observed once. The chain joins TRBV23-1 to TRBJ2-3, with TRBD2 matching over 10 bases. TRBV23-1 has ORF status, its function being uncertain. The CDR3 extends over 15 amino acids. The V and J ends lost 9 bases and 2 bases, in that order; junction bases with no gene match: 8. DNA of the CDR3: TGCGCCAGACCGGTTCTAGCGGGGGACACAGATACGCAGTATTTT. This gives the protein CARPVLAGDTDTQYF.

The chain recombines TRBV15 with TRBJ1-6, with D perhaps matching TRBD1 (6 bases). Germline loops: CDR1 LNHNV, CDR2 YYDKDF (reference sequence). V gave up 5 bases and J gave up 7 bases, with 15 bases separating them. The CDR3 totals 15 residues. CDR3 sequence (DNA): TGTGCCACCAGCGAACCCCGGGGGGCGAATTCACCCCTCCACTTT. It codes for CATSEPRGANSPLHF.

The CDR3 DNA sequence: TGCGCCAGCAGCACCGGACAGGGAACTGGGTACTATGGCTACACCTTC. This translates into CASSTGQGTGYYGYTF. J is TRBJ1-2 and V is TRBV5-1, with TRBD1 matching 8 bases. With 4 bases clipped from V and 3 bases from J, the junction kept 11 bases outside the gene matches. The CDR3 loop spans 16 amino acids. Germline values: CDR1 SGHRS, CDR2 YFSETQ.

V usage is TRBV28 and J usage is TRBJ2-7; possible D gene TRBD1, 6 bases. This CDR3 is built from 14 residues. The V and J ends lost 7 bases and 6 bases respectively, with 19 bases between them. Germline V gives CDR1 MDHEN, CDR2 SYDVKM. The CDR3 loop is CASTLSDRPREQYF. Written as DNA, the CDR3 is TGTGCCAGCACCTTATCTGACAGGCCCCGCGAGCAGTACTTC.

The chain uses TRBV25-1 and TRBJ2-7; 7 bases are shared with TRBD1. Looked up from germline, CDR1 is MGHDK and CDR2 is SYGVNS. The J segment lost 0 bases and the V segment lost 6 bases, leaving 5 bases of the junction unmatched. This CDR3 comprises 14 residues. The chain's CDR3 is CASRKGTASYEQYF. As DNA, the CDR3 is TGTGCCAGCAGAAAAGGGACAGCCTCCTACGAGCAGTACTTC.

This chain joins TRBV6-6 and TRBJ1-5, with D perhaps matching TRBD1 (6 bases). The CDR3 consists of 14 residues. Germline V gene sequence: CDR1 MNHNY, CDR2 SVGAGI (reference sequence). V lost 6 bases and J 5 bases, leaving 14 bases between the germline ends. CDR3 residues: CASSVRGLDQPQHF. Written as DNA, the CDR3 is TGTGCCAGCAGCGTCAGGGGACTAGATCAGCCCCAGCATTTT.

The V call is TRBV6-1, the J call TRBJ2-5, with unresolved D. The CDR3 is 10 amino acids. The germline V gene has CDR1 MNHNS and CDR2 SASEGT. With 3 bases removed from V and 8 bases from J, the gap between germline ends came to 4 bases. The CDR3 bases are TGTGCCAGCAGTGAGGACACCCAGTACTTC. It specifies CASSEDTQYF.

The chain uses TRBV7-3 and TRBJ2-1; possibly TRBD1 or TRBD2 for D (5 bases each). The germline V gene has CDR1 SGHTA and CDR2 FQGTGA. The V end lost 5 bases, the J end lost 7 bases, and 21 bases lay between the germline ends. This CDR3 comprises 16 residues. CDR3 sequence reads: CASSQRGQGETNEQFF. The CDR3 nucleotides read TGTGCCAGCAGCCAAAGGGGCCAGGGAGAGACAAATGAGCAGTTCTTC.

This sequence joins TRBV27 and TRBJ2-7; TRBD2 agrees at 9 bases. Germline V lookup: CDR1 MNHEY, CDR2 SMNVEV (reference sequence). V gave up 3 bases and J gave up 4 bases; unmatched junction bases: 7. CDR3 size: 15 residues. CDR3 in amino acids: CASSFSGGGAYEQYF. The CDR3 DNA reads TGTGCCAGCAGTTTCTCCGGCGGGGGGGCTTACGAGCAGTACTTC.

The chain employs TRBV6-6 and TRBJ1-1; TRBD1 is a possible D gene (5 bases). CDR1 and CDR2 (germline): MNHNY, SVGAGI (reference sequence). The V and J ends lost 4 bases and 4 bases respectively, with 7 bases between them. The CDR3 extends over 12 amino acids. For the CDR3, the DNA is TGTGCCAGCAGTTCAGGGTTCACTGAAGCTTTCTTT. As protein: CASSSGFTEAFF.

This clone was detected a few times. The chain employs TRBV7-5 and TRBJ2-7; TRBD2 is taken as the D call from the table, unchecked against the DNA. TRBV7-5 is annotated as a pseudogene. This CDR3 region has 16 residues. The CDR3 sequence is CARRVRRRTLPYEQYF. DNA of the CDR3: TGTGCCAGGAGGGTGAGACGGAGGACTCTGCCCTACGAGCAGTACTTC.

The genes are TRBV7-2 and TRBJ2-3; 9 bases fit TRBD2. This CDR3 has 16 amino acids. Germline CDR1 is SGHTA and CDR2 is FQGNSA. V dropped 5 bases and J dropped 2; count of bases not matched to a gene: 8. The CDR3 spells CASSPYLAGHTDTQYF. Written as DNA, the CDR3 is TGTGCCAGCAGCCCGTATCTAGCGGGGCACACAGATACGCAGTATTTT.

The chain couples TRBV5-1 to TRBJ2-7, with TRBD1 identical over 7 bases. Unmatched junction bases numbered 5, after V lost 4 bases and J lost 1 base. This CDR3 is 14 amino acids long. Germline V gene data show CDR1 as SGHRS and CDR2 as YFSETQ. The CDR3: CASSILTGSYEQYF. In nucleotides, the CDR3 is TGCGCCAGCAGCATCCTGACAGGGTCCTACGAGCAGTACTTC.

The chain is built from TRBV28 and TRBJ2-3; no firm D call. Germline assignment: CDR1 MDHEN and CDR2 SYDVKM. CDR3 length equals 13 residues. Trimming left V 5 bases short and J 7 bases short, with 13 bases between. The chain's CDR3 is CASSPSGPYTQYF. The CDR3 region has the DNA TGTGCCAGCAGTCCCTCAGGTCCATATACGCAGTATTTT.

The CDR3 here is CASSLVASGLRNYEQYF. CDR3 DNA sequence: TGCGCCAGCAGCTTGGTGGCTAGCGGGTTGAGAAACTACGAGCAGTACTTC. J is TRBJ2-7 and V is TRBV5-1; 8 bases fit TRBD2. CDR1 and CDR2 from the germline V gene are SGHRS and YFSETQ. Trimming at V came to 0 bases and at J to 3 bases, leaving 11 bases not matched to a gene. CDR3 length: 17 residues.

CDR3 sequence: CAWSVKGPEAFF. The DNA for the CDR3 is TGTGCCTGGAGTGTAAAAGGGCCTGAAGCTTTCTTT. This chain links TRBV30 with TRBJ1-1; D gene unclear. The germline gives CDR1 GTSNPN, CDR2 SVGIG (reference sequence). The CDR3 is made up of 12 amino acids. With 0 bases removed from V and 6 bases from J, the gap between germline ends came to 8 bases.

The chain couples TRBV28 to TRBJ1-2, with no clear D. The CDR3 loop spans 16 amino acids. CDR1 is MDHEN and CDR2 is SYDVKM in the germline V gene. V was cut by 7 bases and J by 3 bases, with 21 bases left in between. The CDR3 loop is CASIPSAPRRDYGYTF. The CDR3 nucleotides are TGTGCCAGCATCCCTTCGGCCCCGCGTCGGGACTATGGCTACACCTTC.

V and J are TRBV18 and TRBJ1-2; D might be TRBD1 (5 bases). V lost 3 bases, J lost 0 bases, and 11 bases lay in between. CDR1 is KGHSH and CDR2 is LQKENI in the germline V gene. The CDR3 loop spans 15 amino acids. CDR3 DNA: TGTGCCAGCTCACCCCCGGGGGAATCTAACTATGGCTACACCTTC. This sequence encodes CASSPPGESNYGYTF.

The V call is TRBV2, the J call TRBJ2-2; the match to TRBD1 covers 9 bases. V dropped 9 bases and J dropped 2; count of bases not matched to a gene: 7. This CDR3 has 15 residues. Germline assignment: CDR1 SNHLY and CDR2 FYNNEI. CDR3 nucleotide sequence: TGTGCCAGTCTTCGACAGGGGGAAAACACCGGGGAGCTGTTTTTT. Translating it yields CASLRQGENTGELFF.

This clone was counted only a few times. The chain carries TRBV27 and TRBJ2-7; D is ambiguous. Germline V CDR1 and CDR2: MNHEY, SMNVEV (reference sequence). V lost 6 bases, J lost 4 bases, and 7 bases lay in between. This CDR3 has 11 residues. The CDR3 DNA sequence: TGTGCCAGCAGGGTAGGGTACGAGCAGTACTTC. Its protein product is CASRVGYEQYF.